This TCR beta chain was profiled in a study of regulatory T cells. Broader study findings: In CD3G-deficient patients, conventional CD4+ T cells were enriched for hydrophobic CDR3 residues at positions 6 and 7.

As to this clone: Its specificity is not known.

CD4+ cells were sorted into CD25-high CD127-low regulatory cells and CD25-low CD127-high conventional cells. Amplification used 52 TRBV primers and 13 TRBJ primers. TCRdb's table, derived via immunoSEQ multiplex PCR, lists solely in-frame clones and lacks some. The top ten hold 2.4% of the sample, which has about 32,000 clones, about 88% seen once. There are 13 residues in the CDR3. The ends lost 5 bases at V and 7 bases at J; junction bases unmatched: 7. The germline V gene encodes CDR1 MNHNS and CDR2 SASEGT. The specimen was conventional CD4+ T cells sorted from blood. The chain is built from TRBV6-1 and TRBJ1-2; 7 bases agree with TRBD1. This TCR was sampled from a person aged 18 to 30 with CD3G deficiency. This CDR3 reads CASSYDRAVGYTF. As DNA, the CDR3 is TGTGCCAGCAGTTATGACAGGGCGGTTGGCTACACCTTC.